Included here is one TCR beta chain sequence, with context. The antigen is undetermined. Naive CD8+ T cells displayed a CD45RO-CCR7+CD27+CD95- phenotype. The CDR3 length is 16 residues. Germline values: CDR1 MNHEY, CDR2 SVGAGI. The data originate from a study of CXCR3-negative and CXCR3-positive naive CD8 T cells. All TRB cDNA libraries came from 5' RACE performed with UMI labels. No DNA is given; TCRdb re-called the 5' RACE reads and lists each CDR3 protein once. The sample is made up of some 61,000 distinct CDR3 sequences, and the top ten hold about 4.5% of it. Findings and limits, study-wide: When CXCR3-positive naive cells were set against CXCR3-negative naive cells, the former had more hydrophobic TRB CDR3s.

The material sequenced was naive CXCR3- CD8+ T cells from blood. Subset here: CD45RO-CCR7+CD27+CD95- naive CD8+ T cells lacking CXCR3 (TNR3-). The source is a human donor in good health. Some clones in this sample may be carry-over from other donors' samples. The rearrangement links TRBV6-5 to TRBJ2-2. The CDR3 is CASSRSRLANTGELFF.